This section outlines one TCR beta chain sequence together with its context. Which antigen it targets is not known. It has no much larger one-base neighbor in the sample; base qualities were not kept. Deletion took 3 bases off V and 4 bases off J, with a span of 12 bases between the germline ends. The germline V gene specifies SGHVS as CDR1 and FQNEAQ as CDR2. The CDR3 runs 14 amino acids, cysteine and phenylalanine included. Of the read, only the CDR3 DNA is kept; its 42 bases are in frame from base 1. The immunoSEQ Assay, a bias-controlled multiplex PCR, was used to amplify TCRbeta CDR3 regions from genomic DNA. From the authors' description of their analysis: Within the assay, amplification of reference gene primers was used to estimate how many nucleated cells each sample contained. To quantify the absolute abundance of each unique TCRbeta CDR3 rearrangement, sequence reads were collapsed and filtered. For each sample, productive Simpson clonality was calculated by taking the square root of Simpson's diversity index across productive rearrangements. TCRdb stores this immuneACCESS table with in-frame sequences only. Part of the clones is absent; in the studies checked, under half of the shortfall reflects unresolved V genes, and no reason is known for the rest. The V and J calls and clone size were taken over from that table, and D and trimming were inferred from the DNA. The sample table holds some 190,000 clones, of which 65% to 85% were seen once. The ten top clones hold roughly 3% of the sample.

The sample comes from a study of blood T cell repertoires in COVID-19 (dated by TCRdb to 2018 to 2020). Background for the entire study: The collaborator samples originated in the United States, Italy and Spain and spanned the acute and convalescent phases of COVID-19. The prospective study material was composed of cDNA or gDNA derived from T cells, B-cell-depleted T cells, or PBMCs. The dataset comprised deeply sampled blood TCRbeta repertoires from subjects exposed to, actively infected with, or recovered from COVID-19. A freely available public database, intended as a resource for researchers studying the immune response to SARS-CoV-2, is where the repertoires were released. Samples were obtained from the ongoing ImmuneRACE study (first 160 participants) and from 1,000 to 1,500 subjects provided by 6 global collaborators. Nearly every sample came with metadata listing a de-identified subject ID, COVID-19 status, age in years and sex. Where available, HLA class I and class II types were obtained from metadata supplied by the sample provider rather than from assay-based typing. Summary of the overall study and its limitations: The quantity of clinical and demographic metadata differed by source and by participant and was supplied without curation.

In the prospective study, participants were roughly 18 to 95 years old, resided in 24 geographic areas of the United States, and were enrolled through a virtual design. To assign participants to cohorts, the prospective study relied on clinical history that participants themselves reported in a screening survey and a study questionnaire. Recovered participants in ImmuneRACE Cohort 3 were defined as having two consecutive negative NP/OP PCR tests, clearance from a healthcare professional, or resolution of symptoms. In the prospective study, whole blood, serum and a nasopharyngeal or oropharyngeal swab were collected from each participant by mobile phlebotomists. Over a 2-month period, participants in the prospective study had the option of providing additional blood draws and questionnaires. Blood samples from the prospective study were shipped frozen or at room temperature prior to DNA extraction.

Material for sequencing was PBMCs or T cells enriched from blood (not recorded which). This clonotype originated in a woman aged 25-40 years who had recovered from COVID-19. Rearrangement joined TRBV7-8 to TRBJ1-1; TRBD1 is perhaps the D gene, given 5 matching bases. The DNA sequence follows: TGTGCCAGCAGCTTGGGCAGGGTGATCACTGAAGCTTTCTTT. This sequence encodes CASSLGRVITEAFF. Here the CDR3 is joined to the reference TRBV7-8 and TRBJ1-1 genes, and the full variable domain is: GAGVSQSPRYKVAKRGQDVALRCDPISGHVSLFWYQQALGQGPEFLTYFQNEAQLDKSGLPSDRFFAERPEGSVSTLKIQRTQQEDSAVYLCASSLGRVITEAFFGQGTRLTVV.